Given below is one TCR beta chain in context. Its antigen remains unknown. The CDR3 contains 15 residues. Germline V lookup: CDR1 MNHNS, CDR2 SASEGT. These data come from a study of cytomegalovirus exposure and HLA in healthy donors. Across the study: Inside one of the first data releases sat 85 million or so unique TCRs taken from HLA-typed donors. The study's findings and limits: Later analysis associated a missense DCLRE1C variant with TCR beta V- and J-gene trimming. Near-uniform donor sequencing depth was presumed by presence/absence analyses. An Asian-associated ancestry cluster reportedly showed fewer N-insertions than the approximately 670-donor mean in a later analysis.

With 60 Vbeta and 13 Jbeta primers, the PCR was carried out. Profiling relied on immunoSEQ multiplex PCR, and the TCRdb table lists in-frame clones only, not all of them. The data show about 160,000 clones, roughly 85% seen once. This clonotype was sampled from a man aged 40-49 years in good health and CMV-seronegative. The gene calls are TRBV6-1 and TRBJ2-5; TRBD2 aligns across 12 bases. The DNA end is more similar to TRBJ2-7, so the J call may be wrong. The specimen was PBMCs. The CDR3 loop reads CASSESGLAGYEQYF. DNA of the CDR3: TGTGCCAGCAGTGAATCGGGACTAGCGGGCTACGAGCAGTACTTC.